These 17 T cell receptor beta chains originate from one sample sequenced in a study of shared clonotypes between healthy human individuals. Produced via immunoSEQ multiplex PCR; TCRdb's table is partial and in-frame only. The sample lists some 360,000 clones, more than 60% occurring once. Sample: memory CD4+ T cells sorted from blood. Subset noted: CD45RA-negative fraction. The source of these receptors is a man under 40 in good health.

The rearrangement joins TRBV10-3 to TRBJ2-1; 11 positions match TRBD2. The CDR3 loop spans 16 amino acids. Germline-derived CDR1 and CDR2 are ENHRY and SYGVKD. V shed 3 bases, J shed 4 bases, and the junction held 5 bases outside the gene matches. The CDR3 bases are TGTGCCATCAGTGACCCGGGACTAGCGGCATACAATGAGCAGTTCTTC. This translates into CAISDPGLAAYNEQFF.

The rearrangement links TRBV5-4 to TRBJ1-1, with 10 positions matching TRBD1. The CDR3 is made up of 15 amino acids. After removal of 4 bases from V and 1 base from J, the junction contained 4 bases not matched to a gene. Per the germline V gene, CDR1 is SGHNT and CDR2 is YYREEE (reference sequence). For the CDR3, the DNA is TGTGCCAGCAGCCCCAGACAGGGGGCGAACACTGAAGCTTTCTTT. Translating gives CASSPRQGANTEAFF.

The genes are TRBV18 and TRBJ1-1; 10 positions agree with TRBD1. The germline gives CDR1 KGHSH, CDR2 LQKENI. The V and J ends lost 3 bases and 6 bases, in that order; junction bases with no gene match: 7. The CDR3 has 15 amino acids. CDR3 coding DNA: TGTGCCAGCTCACCCTCGGGACAGGGGCAGGCTGAAGCTTTCTTT. This codes for CASSPSGQGQAEAFF.

The V call is TRBV14, the J call TRBJ2-1; a possible D gene is TRBD2 (5 bases). The V gene lost 0 bases and the J gene lost 10 bases, with 16 bases spanning the gap. Germline V lookup: CDR1 SGHDN, CDR2 FVKESK. The CDR3 covers 15 residues. CDR3 sequence (DNA): TGTGCCAGCAGCCAAGAATCTCATGTCCCGGGGGAGCAGTTCTTC. Translation: CASSQESHVPGEQFF.

The CDR3 region has the DNA TGTGCCAGCAGCTCCGGGGGGCACACTGAAGCTTTCTTT. Amino acids: CASSSGGHTEAFF. V usage is TRBV7-9 and J usage is TRBJ1-1, with TRBD1 as a possible D gene (6 bases). The CDR3 extends over 13 amino acids. Germline-derived CDR1 and CDR2 are SEHNR and FQNEAQ (reference sequence). Trimming shortened V by 4 bases and J by 3 bases, and 9 bases separated the two germline ends.

The rearrangement uses TRBV9 and TRBJ2-4; 7 nucleotides align to TRBD1. V gave up 1 base and J gave up 6 bases; unmatched junction bases: 13. Looked up from germline, CDR1 is SGDLS and CDR2 is YYNGEE. The CDR3 sequence is 17 residues long. In DNA form, the CDR3 reads TGTGCCAGCAGCGTAACTAGTACCGGGACAGAAAGAAACATTCAGTACTTC. It is translated as CASSVTSTGTERNIQYF.

V is TRBV6-1 and J is TRBJ2-1; D is possibly TRBD1 or TRBD2 (5 bases each). Trimming took off 5 bases at V and 2 bases at J, with 10 bases between the two ends. This CDR3 is 14 amino acids long. Germline V gives CDR1 MNHNS, CDR2 SASEGT. The chain's CDR3 is CASSSGGPYNEQFF. In DNA form, the CDR3 reads TGTGCCAGCAGTTCTGGGGGACCCTACAATGAGCAGTTCTTC.

The chain uses TRBV6-6 and TRBJ2-1; 9 nucleotides line up with TRBD2. J lost 10 bases, V lost 2 bases, and 9 bases had no gene match. The CDR3 is 15 residues long. From germline, CDR1 is MNHNY and CDR2 SVGAGI (reference sequence). The CDR3 protein is CASSYGASGRLEQFF. As DNA, the CDR3 is TGTGCCAGCAGTTACGGGGCAAGCGGGAGGTTGGAGCAGTTCTTC.

V is TRBV5-6 and J is TRBJ1-2; D not resolved. The CDR3 runs to 12 residues. V was shortened by 3 bases and J by 7 bases, with 10 bases between the two germline ends. Germline CDR1 SGHDT, CDR2 YYEEEE. CDR3 in DNA: TGTGCCAGCAGCTCGGGAGAGCTTGGCTACACCTTC. Its protein product is CASSSGELGYTF.

V gene TRBV6-5 combines with J gene TRBJ1-4; D ambiguous. Trimming removed 2 bases from V and 11 bases from J, with 6 bases in between. The CDR3 has 11 amino acids. The germline V gene encodes CDR1 MNHEY and CDR2 SVGAGI. The CDR3, as DNA: TGTGCCAGCAGTTACAGGAGTAAACTGTTTTTT. It translates to CASSYRSKLFF.

A few counts support this clone. Different DNA sequences within this sample yield the same CDR3. The V and J genes are TRBV5-1 and TRBJ2-1; a possible D gene is TRBD2 (5 bases). The V and J ends lost 2 bases and 8 bases respectively, with 14 bases between them. Germline loops: CDR1 SGHRS, CDR2 YFSETQ. This CDR3 is built from 14 residues. DNA for the CDR3: TGCGCCAGCAGCTTTGGTCTAGCTTCCGATGAGCAGTTCTTC. Translating it yields CASSFGLASDEQFF.

On this clone: Mismatch with germline at one junction end may stem from a read error. The chain carries TRBV5-6 and TRBJ2-1, with D tentatively TRBD2 (6 bases). Germline V gene lookup returns CDR1 SGHDT and CDR2 YYEEEE. The CDR3 is 13 amino acids. CDR3 in amino acids: CASSWDRSGTPVF. DNA for the CDR3: TGTGCCAGCAGCTGGGATAGATCGGGGACTCCCGTCTTC.

The chain carries TRBV5-4 and TRBJ1-5; tentative D call: TRBD1 (6 bases). The germline V gene encodes CDR1 SGHNT and CDR2 YYREEE (reference sequence). The CDR3 loop spans 13 amino acids. Deletions cut 5 bases from V and 5 bases from J, with 11 bases between. CDR3 DNA: TGTGCCAGCAGGAAACAGGGAGATCAGCCCCAGCATTTT. Its translation: CASRKQGDQPQHF.

The CDR3 reads CASSTSTGGTDTQYF. Here the CDR3 DNA reads TGTGCCAGTAGTACGTCGACCGGGGGCACAGATACGCAGTATTTT. The chain uses TRBV19 and TRBJ2-3; perhaps TRBD2 as D (5 bases). The V gene lost 4 bases and the J gene lost 1 base, with 12 bases spanning the gap. Germline CDR1 and CDR2: LNHDA and SQIVND (reference sequence). The CDR3 contains 15 residues.

This sequence joins TRBV7-6 and TRBJ2-7, with TRBD2 matching over 9 bases. Germline trimming cut 1 base from V and 0 bases from J; bases unmatched to any gene: 1. The germline V gene encodes CDR1 SGHVS and CDR2 FNYEAQ. This CDR3 contains 15 residues. CDR3 DNA: TGTGCCAGCAGCTTAGGTAGCGGGAGCTCCTACGAGCAGTACTTC. Translation: CASSLGSGSSYEQYF.

The chain recombines TRBV9 with TRBJ1-3, with TRBD1 identical over 7 bases. Per the germline V gene, CDR1 is SGDLS and CDR2 is YYNGEE. V lost 3 bases, J lost 9 bases, and 0 bases stayed unmatched. The CDR3 runs 11 residues. The CDR3 DNA reads as TGTGCCAGCAGCGACAGGGGCACCATATATTTT. Protein product: CASSDRGTIYF.

The chain uses TRBV5-1 and TRBJ2-3; D is undetermined. V lost 2 bases, J lost 2 bases, and 12 bases lay in between. The germline V gene encodes CDR1 SGHRS and CDR2 YFSETQ. The CDR3 consists of 15 residues. The CDR3 sequence is CASSFDNQITDTQYF. As DNA, the CDR3 is TGCGCCAGCAGCTTTGACAATCAGATCACAGATACGCAGTATTTT.